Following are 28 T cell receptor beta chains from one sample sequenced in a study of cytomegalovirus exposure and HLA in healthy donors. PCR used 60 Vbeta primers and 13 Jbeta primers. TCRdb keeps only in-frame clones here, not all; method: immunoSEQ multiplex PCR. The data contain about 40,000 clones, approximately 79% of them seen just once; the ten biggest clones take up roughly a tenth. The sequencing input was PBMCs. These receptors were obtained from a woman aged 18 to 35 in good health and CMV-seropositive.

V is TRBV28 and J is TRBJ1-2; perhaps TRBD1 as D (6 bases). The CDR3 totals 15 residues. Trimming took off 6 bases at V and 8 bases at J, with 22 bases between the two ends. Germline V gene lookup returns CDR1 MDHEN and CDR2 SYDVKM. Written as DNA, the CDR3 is TGTGCCAGCAGGGATTTTGAAGTTCAGGGGTACGGCTACACCTTC. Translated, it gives CASRDFEVQGYGYTF.

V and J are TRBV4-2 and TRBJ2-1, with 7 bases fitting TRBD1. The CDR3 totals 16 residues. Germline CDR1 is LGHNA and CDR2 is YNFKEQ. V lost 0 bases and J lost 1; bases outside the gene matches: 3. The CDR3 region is CASSQETQGSYNEQFF. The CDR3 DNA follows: TGTGCCAGCAGCCAAGAGACACAGGGGTCCTACAATGAGCAGTTCTTC.

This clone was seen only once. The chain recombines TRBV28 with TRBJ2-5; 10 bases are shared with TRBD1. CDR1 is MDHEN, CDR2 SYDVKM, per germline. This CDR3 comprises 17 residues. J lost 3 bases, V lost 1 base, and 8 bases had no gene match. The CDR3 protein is CASSLFLRGTGEETQYF. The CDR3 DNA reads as TGTGCCAGCAGTTTATTCTTACGGGGGACAGGGGAAGAGACCCAGTACTTC.

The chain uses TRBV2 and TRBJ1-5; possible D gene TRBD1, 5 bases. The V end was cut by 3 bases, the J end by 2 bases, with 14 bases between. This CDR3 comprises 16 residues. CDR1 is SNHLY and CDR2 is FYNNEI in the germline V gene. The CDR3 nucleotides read TGTGCCAGCAGTGATCGGGCGGGGGTGGGCAATCAGCCCCAGCATTTT. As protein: CASSDRAGVGNQPQHF.

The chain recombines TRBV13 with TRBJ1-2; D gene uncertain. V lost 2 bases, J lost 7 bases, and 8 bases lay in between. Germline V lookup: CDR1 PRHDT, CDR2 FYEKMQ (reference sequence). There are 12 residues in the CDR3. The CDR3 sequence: CASSLIPGGYTF. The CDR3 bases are TGTGCCAGCAGCTTAATCCCCGGTGGCTACACCTTC.

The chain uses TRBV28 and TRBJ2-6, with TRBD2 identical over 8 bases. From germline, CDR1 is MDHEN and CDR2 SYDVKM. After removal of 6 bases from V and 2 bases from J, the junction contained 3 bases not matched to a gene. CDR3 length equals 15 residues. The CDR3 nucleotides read TGTGCCAGCAGATCCGGGGGGGCTGGGGCCAACGTCCTGACTTTC. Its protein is CASRSGGAGANVLTF.

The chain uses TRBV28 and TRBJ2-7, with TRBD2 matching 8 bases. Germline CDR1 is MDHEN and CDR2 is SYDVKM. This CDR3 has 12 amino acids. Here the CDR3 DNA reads TGTGTTACGACTAGCGTTCCCTACGAGCAGTACTTC. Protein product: CVTTSVPYEQYF.

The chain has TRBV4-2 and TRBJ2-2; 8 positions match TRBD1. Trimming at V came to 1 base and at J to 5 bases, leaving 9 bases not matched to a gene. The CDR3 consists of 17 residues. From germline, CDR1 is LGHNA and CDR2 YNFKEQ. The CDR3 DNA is TGTGCCAGCAGCCAAGGTTTCGACAGGGGTGGGACCGGGGAGCTGTTTTTT. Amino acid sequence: CASSQGFDRGGTGELFF.

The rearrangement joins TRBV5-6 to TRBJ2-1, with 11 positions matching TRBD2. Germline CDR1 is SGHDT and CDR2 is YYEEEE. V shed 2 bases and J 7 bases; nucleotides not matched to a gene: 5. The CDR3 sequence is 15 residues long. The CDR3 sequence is CASSFGGLAVNEQFF. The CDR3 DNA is TGTGCCAGCAGCTTCGGGGGACTAGCGGTGAATGAGCAGTTCTTC.

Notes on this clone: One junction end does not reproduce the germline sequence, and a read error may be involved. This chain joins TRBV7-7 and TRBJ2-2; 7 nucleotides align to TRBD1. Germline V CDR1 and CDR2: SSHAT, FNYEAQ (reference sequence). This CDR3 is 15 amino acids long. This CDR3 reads CASSNRTGGTGELFF. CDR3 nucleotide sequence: TGTGCTAGCAGCAATCGGACAGGTGGCACCGGGGAGCTGTTTTTT. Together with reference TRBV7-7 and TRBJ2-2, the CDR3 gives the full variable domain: GAGVSQSPRYKVTKRGQDVTLRCDPISSHATLYWYQQALGQGPEFLTYFNYEAQPDKSGLPSDRFSAERPEGSISTLTIQRTEQRDSAMYRCASSNRTGGTGELFFGEGSRLTVL.

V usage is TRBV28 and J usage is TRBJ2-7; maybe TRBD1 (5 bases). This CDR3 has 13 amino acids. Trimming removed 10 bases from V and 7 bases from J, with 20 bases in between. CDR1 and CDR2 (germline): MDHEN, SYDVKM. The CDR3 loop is CAIVQAASREQYF. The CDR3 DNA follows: TGTGCCATAGTACAGGCGGCCTCTCGGGAGCAGTACTTC.

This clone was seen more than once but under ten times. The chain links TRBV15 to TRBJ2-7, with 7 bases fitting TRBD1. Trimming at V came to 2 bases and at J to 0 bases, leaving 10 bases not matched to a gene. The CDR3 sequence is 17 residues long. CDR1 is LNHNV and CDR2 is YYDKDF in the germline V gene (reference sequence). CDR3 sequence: CATSRLQGGQSSYEQYF. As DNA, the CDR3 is TGTGCCACCAGCAGACTCCAAGGGGGACAGAGCTCCTACGAGCAGTACTTC. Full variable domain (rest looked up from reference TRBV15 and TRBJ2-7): DAMVIQNPRYQVTQFGKPVTLSCSQTLNHNVMYWYQQKSSQAPKLLFHYYDKDFNNEADTPDNFQSRRPNTSFCFLDIRSPGLGDTAMYLCATSRLQGGQSSYEQYFGPGTRLTVT.

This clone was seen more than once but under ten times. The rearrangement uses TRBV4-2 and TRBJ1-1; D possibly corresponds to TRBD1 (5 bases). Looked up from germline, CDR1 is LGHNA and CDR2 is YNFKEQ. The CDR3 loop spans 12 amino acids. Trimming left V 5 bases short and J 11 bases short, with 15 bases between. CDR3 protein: CASSTPGLGAFF. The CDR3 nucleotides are TGTGCCAGCAGCACCCCGGGACTCGGGGCTTTCTTT.

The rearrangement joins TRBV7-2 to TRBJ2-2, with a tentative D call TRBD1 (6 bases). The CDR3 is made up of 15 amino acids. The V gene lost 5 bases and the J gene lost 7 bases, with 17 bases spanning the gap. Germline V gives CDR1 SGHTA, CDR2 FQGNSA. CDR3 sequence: CASSVEQGRVGELFF. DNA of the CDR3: TGTGCCAGCAGCGTAGAACAGGGTCGGGTCGGGGAGCTGTTTTTT.

The CDR3, as DNA: TGCGCCAGCAGAAGGCTAGCGGGACAAGAGACCCAGTACTTC. Protein sequence: CASRRLAGQETQYF. The chain couples TRBV4-1 to TRBJ2-5, with 9 nucleotides matching TRBD2. This CDR3 is built from 14 residues. With 6 bases clipped from V and 2 bases from J, the junction kept 4 bases outside the gene matches. Germline V gene data show CDR1 as MGHRA and CDR2 as YSYEKL.

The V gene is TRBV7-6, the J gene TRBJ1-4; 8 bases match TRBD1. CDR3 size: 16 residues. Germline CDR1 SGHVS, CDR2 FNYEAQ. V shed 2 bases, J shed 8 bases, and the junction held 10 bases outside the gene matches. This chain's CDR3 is CASSLSRTGLGEKLFF. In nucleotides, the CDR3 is TGTGCCAGCAGCTTATCCCGGACAGGGCTGGGCGAAAAACTGTTTTTT.

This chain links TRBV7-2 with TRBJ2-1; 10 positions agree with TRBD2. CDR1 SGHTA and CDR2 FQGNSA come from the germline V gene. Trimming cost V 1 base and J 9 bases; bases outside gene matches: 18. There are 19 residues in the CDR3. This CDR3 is CASSLVRVSEGLARGEQFF. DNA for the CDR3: TGTGCCAGCAGCTTAGTCCGCGTTTCAGAGGGACTAGCGAGGGGTGAGCAGTTCTTC. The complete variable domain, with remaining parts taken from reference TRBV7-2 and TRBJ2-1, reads GAGVSQSPSNKVTEKGKDVELRCDPISGHTALYWYRQSLGQGLEFLIYFQGNSAPDKSGLPSDRFSAERTGGSVSTLTIQRTQQEDSAVYLCASSLVRVSEGLARGEQFFGPGTRLTVL.

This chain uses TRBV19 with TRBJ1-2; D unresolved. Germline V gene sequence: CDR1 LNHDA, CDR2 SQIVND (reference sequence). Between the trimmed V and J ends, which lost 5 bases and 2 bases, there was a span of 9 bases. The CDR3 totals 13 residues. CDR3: CASSPGLNYGYTF. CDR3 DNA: TGTGCCAGTAGTCCCGGACTAAACTATGGCTACACCTTC. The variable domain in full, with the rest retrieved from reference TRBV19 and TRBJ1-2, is DGGITQSPKYLFRKEGQNVTLSCEQNLNHDAMYWYRQDPGQGLRLIYYSQIVNDFQKGDIAEGYSVSREKKESFPLTVTSAQKNPTAFYLCASSPGLNYGYTFGSGTRLTVV.

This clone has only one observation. CDR3 coding DNA: TGTGCCAGTAAGAAGGGACAGGGGGCATACGAGCAGTACTTC. It translates to CASKKGQGAYEQYF. This rearrangement joins TRBV2 to TRBJ2-7, with 12 bases aligning to TRBD1. The CDR3 contains 14 residues. Germline V gene data show CDR1 as SNHLY and CDR2 as FYNNEI. With V trimmed by 9 bases and J by 4 bases, 7 bases remained unmatched.

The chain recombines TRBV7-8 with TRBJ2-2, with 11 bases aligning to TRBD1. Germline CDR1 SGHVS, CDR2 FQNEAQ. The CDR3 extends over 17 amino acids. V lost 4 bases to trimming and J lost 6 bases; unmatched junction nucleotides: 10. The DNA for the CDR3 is TGTGCCAGCAGCTCCCAAAGGACAGGGGGCGGGCCCGGGGAGCTGTTTTTT. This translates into CASSSQRTGGGPGELFF.

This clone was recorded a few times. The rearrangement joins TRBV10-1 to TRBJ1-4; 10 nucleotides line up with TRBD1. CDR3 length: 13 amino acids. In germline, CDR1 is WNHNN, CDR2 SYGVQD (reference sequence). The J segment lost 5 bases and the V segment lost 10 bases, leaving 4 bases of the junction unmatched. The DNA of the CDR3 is TGCGCCATCCAGGACAGGGGGAATGAAAAACTGTTTTTT. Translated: CAIQDRGNEKLFF.

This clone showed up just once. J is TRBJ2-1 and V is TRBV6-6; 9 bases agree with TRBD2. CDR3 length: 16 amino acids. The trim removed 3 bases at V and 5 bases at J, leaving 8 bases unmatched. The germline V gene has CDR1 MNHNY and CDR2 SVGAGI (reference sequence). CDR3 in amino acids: CASSYGGLAGHNEQFF. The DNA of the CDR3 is TGTGCCAGCAGTTATGGAGGGCTAGCGGGACACAATGAGCAGTTCTTC.

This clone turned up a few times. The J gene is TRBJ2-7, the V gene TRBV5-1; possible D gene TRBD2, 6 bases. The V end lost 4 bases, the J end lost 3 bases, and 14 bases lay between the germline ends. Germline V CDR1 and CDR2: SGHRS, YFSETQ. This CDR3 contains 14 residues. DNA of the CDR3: TGCGCCAGCAGCCCCCTTGGAGGGGACTACGAGCAGTACTTC. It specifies CASSPLGGDYEQYF.

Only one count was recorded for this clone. CDR3 amino acids: CASSLLNEQFF. CDR3 nucleotides: TGTGCCAGCAGTTTATTAAATGAGCAGTTCTTC. V usage is TRBV28 and J usage is TRBJ2-1; no firm D call. V lost 1 base and J 7 bases, leaving 2 bases between the germline ends. The CDR3 has 11 residues. The germline V gene has CDR1 MDHEN and CDR2 SYDVKM.

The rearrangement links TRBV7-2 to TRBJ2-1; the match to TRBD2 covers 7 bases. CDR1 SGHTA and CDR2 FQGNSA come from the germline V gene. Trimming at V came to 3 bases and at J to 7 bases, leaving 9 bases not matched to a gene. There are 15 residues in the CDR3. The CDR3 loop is CASSFWAGDGNEQFF. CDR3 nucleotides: TGTGCCAGCAGCTTTTGGGCGGGGGATGGAAATGAGCAGTTCTTC. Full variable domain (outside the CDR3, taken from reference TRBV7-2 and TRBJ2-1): GAGVSQSPSNKVTEKGKDVELRCDPISGHTALYWYRQSLGQGLEFLIYFQGNSAPDKSGLPSDRFSAERTGGSVSTLTIQRTQQEDSAVYLCASSFWAGDGNEQFFGPGTRLTVL.

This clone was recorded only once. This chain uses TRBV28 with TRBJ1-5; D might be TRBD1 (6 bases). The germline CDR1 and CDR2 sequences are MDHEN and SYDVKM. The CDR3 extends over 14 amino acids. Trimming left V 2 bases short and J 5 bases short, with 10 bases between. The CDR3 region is CASSLGGAYQPQHF. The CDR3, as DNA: TGTGCCAGCAGTTTAGGGGGCGCGTATCAGCCCCAGCATTTT.

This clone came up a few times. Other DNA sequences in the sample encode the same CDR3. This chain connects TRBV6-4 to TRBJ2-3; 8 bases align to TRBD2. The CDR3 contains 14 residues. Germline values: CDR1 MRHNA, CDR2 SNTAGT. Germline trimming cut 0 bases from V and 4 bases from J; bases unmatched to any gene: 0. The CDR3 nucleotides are TGTGCCAGCAGTGACTCCGGGGGGGCAGATACGCAGTATTTT. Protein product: CASSDSGGADTQYF.

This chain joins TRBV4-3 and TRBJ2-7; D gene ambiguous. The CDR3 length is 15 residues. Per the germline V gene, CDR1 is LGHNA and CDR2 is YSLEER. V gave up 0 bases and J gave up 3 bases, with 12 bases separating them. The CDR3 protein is CASSQDRVEVYEQYF. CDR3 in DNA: TGCGCCAGCAGCCAAGATCGGGTCGAAGTCTACGAGCAGTACTTC.